The 17 T cell receptor beta chains below were found in one sample sequenced in a study of Graves' ophthalmopathy and Graves' hyperthyroidism. For repertoire sequencing, the TCR beta CDR3 regions were amplified from RNA transcripts. Amplification began with first-round RT-PCR using HTBI primers, then second-round multiplex PCR was performed. From the multiplex PCR reads, TCRdb called clonotypes with MiXCR, one entry per CDR3 protein. The data hold 600,000 to 700,000 distinct CDR3 sequences, with roughly two fifths observed a single time. Material: peripheral blood. These receptors were obtained from an adult man with Graves' ophthalmopathy.

This clonotype came up a few times. This chain links TRBV20-1 with TRBJ2-7; D gene unclear. CDR3 length: 11 residues. Trimming took 5 bases from V and 3 from J, leaving 8 bases between them. Germline V CDR1 and CDR2: DFQATT, SNEGSKA (reference sequence). CDR3 bases: TGCAGTGCTGAATCGAGCTACGAGCAGTACTTC. Protein: CSAESSYEQYF.

This clonotype was counted at least ten times. V and J are TRBV7-9 and TRBJ1-1; D is undetermined. CDR3 length equals 13 residues. The germline V and J ends were trimmed by 2 bases and 2 bases, with 6 bases remaining between them. CDR1 and CDR2 (germline): SEHNR, FQNEAQ (reference sequence). The CDR3 DNA follows: TGTGCCAGCAGCTTAACATCTAACACTGAAGCTTTCTTT. Translating gives CASSLTSNTEAFF.

The chain has TRBV10-1 and TRBJ1-2; no clear D gene. The CDR3 extends over 11 amino acids. The germline V gene has CDR1 WNHNN and CDR2 SYGVQD (reference sequence). The V end lost 9 bases, the J end lost 6 bases, and 11 bases lay between the germline ends. CDR3 sequence (DNA): TGCGCCAGTCCGGAGGCGGATGGCTACACCTTC. This codes for CASPEADGYTF.

In this sample, this clonotype turned up many times. Germline and junction disagree at one end, which may indicate a read error. The V and J genes are TRBV10-3 and TRBJ1-1; D uncertain. The CDR3 spans 14 residues. The germline CDR1 and CDR2 sequences are ENHRY and SYGVKD. In DNA, the CDR3 is TGTGCCAGCAGTGAGGCGGCGGGGAACACTGAAGCTTTCTTT. Amino acids: CASSEAAGNTEAFF.

With regard to this clonotype: An end of the junction does not agree with germline; a read error may underlie this. The chain combines TRBV2 with TRBJ1-6, with D possibly TRBD1 on 5 matching bases. Germline V CDR1 and CDR2: SNHLY, FYNNEI. This CDR3 comprises 14 residues. CDR3 sequence reads: CTSRTRGENSPLHF. The CDR3 nucleotides are TGTACCAGCAGGACCCGGGGGGAGAATTCACCCCTCCACTTT.

This clonotype was observed a few times. This chain connects TRBV24-1 to TRBJ2-2, with 10 bases fitting TRBD1. Unmatched junction bases numbered 6, after V lost 5 bases and J lost 1 base. Per the germline V gene, CDR1 is KGHDR and CDR2 is SFDVKD. There are 17 residues in the CDR3. For the CDR3, the DNA is TGTGCCACCAGTGGCTACGGGACAGGGGAGAACACCGGGGAGCTGTTTTTT. Protein product: CATSGYGTGENTGELFF.

This clonotype has just a few counts. The rearrangement links TRBV12-3 or TRBV12-4 to TRBJ2-7; the match to TRBD1 covers 8 bases. V gave up 6 bases and J gave up 2 bases; unmatched junction bases: 6. The CDR3 is 14 amino acids. The CDR3 sequence: CASRRTGTTYEQYF. CDR3 sequence (DNA): TGTGCCAGCAGGCGGACAGGGACCACCTACGAGCAGTACTTC.

With regard to this clonotype: This may be a read error, as it is one base from a much larger clone. The chain joins TRBV10-3 to TRBJ1-1; no clear D gene. This CDR3 spans 12 amino acids. Germline CDR1 ENHRY, CDR2 SYGVKD. CDR3 DNA sequence: TGTGCCAGCAGTCACCGGAGACTGGGTCCCACCTTT. Protein product: CASSHRRLGPTF.

The V and J genes are TRBV4-2 and TRBJ2-7, with D unresolved. With 4 bases removed from V and 2 bases from J, the gap between germline ends came to 12 bases. Germline lookup yields CDR1 LGHNA and CDR2 YNFKEQ. CDR3 length: 14 residues. CDR3 sequence reads: CASSPRTEAYEQYF. The CDR3 DNA sequence: TGTGCCAGCAGCCCCAGGACGGAAGCCTACGAGCAGTACTTC.

The chain has TRBV6-6 and TRBJ1-2; 11 bases map to TRBD1. This CDR3 has 15 residues. CDR1 is MNHNY and CDR2 is SVGAGI in the germline V gene (reference sequence). With V trimmed by 2 bases and J by 4 bases, 3 bases remained unmatched. The CDR3 DNA sequence: TGTGCCAGCAGTTACCGGACAGGGGGCGGCTATGGCTACACCTTC. It is translated as CASSYRTGGGYGYTF.

This clonotype was seen a handful of times. The gene calls are TRBV12-3 or TRBV12-4 and TRBJ1-4, with D unclear. V shed 3 bases and J shed 4 bases, with 6 bases lying between them. The CDR3 consists of 13 residues. CDR3 bases: TGTGCCAGCAGTTTTCAGCATAATGAAAAACTGTTTTTT. It specifies CASSFQHNEKLFF.

Turning to this clonotype: The junction and the germline gene differ at one end; a read error may be behind it. The chain carries TRBV6-5 and TRBJ2-2; D possibly corresponds to TRBD1 (6 bases). This CDR3 is built from 14 residues. CDR1 is MNHEY and CDR2 is SVGAGI in the germline V gene. CDR3: CASSLGGNAGELFF. The DNA of the CDR3 is TGTGCCAGCAGCTTAGGGGGTAACGCCGGGGAGCTGTTTTTC.

Only a few counts were recorded for this clonotype. J is TRBJ1-2 and V is TRBV30; D perhaps matches TRBD1 (6 bases). V was cut by 1 base and J by 0 bases, with 9 bases left in between. The CDR3 is 14 amino acids. Germline V CDR1 and CDR2: GTSNPN, SVGIG (reference sequence). CDR3 nucleotide sequence: TGTGCCTGGAGTGAACAGGGACCTAACTATGGCTACACCTTC. Its translation is CAWSEQGPNYGYTF.

V and J are TRBV6-1 and TRBJ1-5; tentative D call: TRBD1 (5 bases). Per the germline V gene, CDR1 is MNHNS and CDR2 is SASEGT. There are 14 residues in the CDR3. Trimming stripped 1 base from V and 7 bases from J, with 11 bases between. The CDR3 is CASSEVAGWQPQHF. CDR3 nucleotides: TGTGCCAGCAGTGAAGTTGCAGGGTGGCAGCCCCAGCATTTT.

The chain combines TRBV7-9 with TRBJ2-1; 10 bases fit TRBD2. Unmatched junction bases numbered 9, after V lost 0 bases and J lost 7 bases. CDR3 length equals 17 residues. The germline CDR1 and CDR2 sequences are SEHNR and FQNEAQ (reference sequence). This chain's CDR3 is CASSLAYTSGIRNEQFF. The CDR3 DNA sequence: TGTGCCAGCAGCTTAGCGTATACTAGCGGGATTAGGAATGAGCAGTTCTTC. The whole variable domain, remainder taken from reference TRBV7-9 and TRBJ2-1, is DTGVSQNPRHKITKRGQNVTFRCDPISEHNRLYWYRQTLGQGPEFLTYFQNEAQLEKSRLLSDRFSAERPKGSFSTLEIQRTEQGDSAMYLCASSLAYTSGIRNEQFFGPGTRLTVL.

This rearrangement joins TRBV7-2 to TRBJ2-5; 9 bases map to TRBD2. After removal of 5 bases from V and 10 bases from J, the junction contained 14 bases not matched to a gene. This CDR3 contains 15 residues. In germline, CDR1 is SGHTA, CDR2 FQGNSA. The CDR3 sequence: CASSPGSGRREGQYF. The CDR3 DNA sequence: TGTGCCAGCAGCCCTGGAAGCGGGAGGCGGGAGGGCCAGTACTTC.

This clonotype was seen repeatedly, ten times or more. J is TRBJ1-5 and V is TRBV19; D possibly corresponds to TRBD1 (5 bases). The ends were cut back, 10 bases at V and 2 bases at J, with 12 bases in the middle. Germline V gene data show CDR1 as LNHDA and CDR2 as SQIVND (reference sequence). The CDR3 runs to 13 residues. The CDR3 bases are TGTGCCACCCACCGGGACGGCAATCAGCCCCAGCATTTT. Translating gives CATHRDGNQPQHF.